This is a list of T cell receptor beta chains from one sample in a study of naive and memory T cell subsets. One entry per CDR3 protein results from TCRdb running MiXCR on the UMI-ligation and nested PCR reads. The repertoire consists of around 100,000 distinct CDR3 sequences, with more than 14% occurring once and the leading ten covering 2.5% to 3%. The sequencing input was naive CD8+ T cells from blood. These receptor sequences come from a human donor in good health. Both conserved end residues are part of each CDR3. The order of the fields is CDR3 DNA, CDR3 protein, J gene, clone size, D gene, V gene. The D gene is left open where the match is weak. Not all rows give a size; the values are once, few, many and, for expanded clones, a class.

DNA: TGTGCCAGCAGTTCCCCGCTCAGAACCCATCTAGGGGACACTGAAGCTTTCTTT
CDR3: CASSSPLRTHLGDTEAFF
J: TRBJ1-1
size: -
D: -
V: TRBV28

DNA: TGCGCCAGCAGCCAAGATAGCCGGGAGCTGTTTTTT
CDR3: CASSQDSRELFF
J: TRBJ2-2
size: many
D: -
V: TRBV4-3

DNA: TGTGCCAGCAGCTTAGCTAGCGGGACCTACGAGCAGTACTTC
CDR3: CASSLASGTYEQYF
J: TRBJ2-7
size: many
D: TRBD2
V: TRBV5-5

DNA: TGCGCCAGCAGCCAAGCTTTGGGCAGCAATCAGCCCCAGCATTTT
CDR3: CASSQALGSNQPQHF
J: TRBJ1-5
size: -
D: -
V: TRBV4-3

DNA: TGCAGCGTTGAAGGGGCCCAGCGCGGCTCCTACGAGCAGTACTTC
CDR3: CSVEGAQRGSYEQYF
J: TRBJ2-7
size: -
D: -
V: TRBV29-1

DNA: TGTGCCAGCAGCGCAGGGGGTTCCTACAATGAGCAGTTCTTC
CDR3: CASSAGGSYNEQFF
J: TRBJ2-1
size: many
D: TRBD1
V: TRBV7-9

DNA: TGTGCCTGGAGTATGTACACTGAAGCTTTCTTT
CDR3: CAWSMYTEAFF
J: TRBJ1-1
size: -
D: -
V: TRBV30

DNA: TGTGCCAGCAGCCTTGACTACAATGAGCAGTTCTTC
CDR3: CASSLDYNEQFF
J: TRBJ2-1
size: many
D: -
V: TRBV6-2/TRBV6-3

DNA: TGTGCCAGCAGCGGACTGTACCTCCCGGGACACCTTTCAAACTACTCTGGAAACACCATATATTTT
CDR3: CASSGLYLPGHLSNYSGNTIYF
J: TRBJ1-3
size: -
D: -
V: TRBV7-9

DNA: TGCGCCAGCAGCCAATCCCCCGGAGGGACTACCCTGCTTTACGAGCAGTACTTC
CDR3: CASSQSPGGTTLLYEQYF
J: TRBJ2-7
size: -
D: TRBD2
V: TRBV4-1

DNA: TGTGCCAGCAGTTTAGAGGCAAACAATCAGCCCCAGCATTTT
CDR3: CASSLEANNQPQHF
J: TRBJ1-5
size: few
D: -
V: TRBV12-3/TRBV12-4

DNA: TGTGCCAGCAGGGCACTGCCCCACGAGCAGTACTTC
CDR3: CASRALPHEQYF
J: TRBJ2-7
size: few
D: -
V: TRBV27

DNA: TGTGCCACCAGCGGCCCAAGACAGGGAATCAGCCGCACAGATACGCAGTATTTT
CDR3: CATSGPRQGISRTDTQYF
J: TRBJ2-3
size: once
D: TRBD1
V: TRBV15

DNA: TGTGCCAGCGGCACTGAAGCTTTCTTT
CDR3: CASGTEAFF
J: TRBJ1-1
size: many
D: -
V: TRBV12-3/TRBV12-4

DNA: TGTGCCAGCAGCGGGAGGTTGGGGGTGACAAGCACAGATACGCAGTATTTT
CDR3: CASSGRLGVTSTDTQYF
J: TRBJ2-3
size: -
D: -
V: TRBV13

DNA: TGCGCCAGCAGCCAAGATAGGATGACCCTCCACTTT
CDR3: CASSQDRMTLHF
J: TRBJ1-6
size: many
D: -
V: TRBV4-3

DNA: TGTGCCAGCAGCTTGCCCTCCGTGGGACGGGGAAATTCACCCCTCCACTTT
CDR3: CASSLPSVGRGNSPLHF
J: TRBJ1-6
size: -
D: -
V: TRBV7-2

DNA: TGTGCCAGTGGGACAGGGGACTATGGCTACACCTTC
CDR3: CASGTGDYGYTF
J: TRBJ1-2
size: -
D: TRBD1
V: TRBV27

DNA: TGTGCCAGCAGCCAGGATAAACGGGGGGGTGGCAACGAGCAGTACTTC
CDR3: CASSQDKRGGGNEQYF
J: TRBJ2-7
size: few
D: TRBD2
V: TRBV4-2

DNA: TGTGCCAGCAGACTTGGACAGAACATAGCCAAAAACATTCAGTACTTC
CDR3: CASRLGQNIAKNIQYF
J: TRBJ2-4
size: -
D: -
V: TRBV28

DNA: TGTGCCAGCAGCTTGAGCCCTACGGGGGGATACACAGATACGCAGTATTTT
CDR3: CASSLSPTGGYTDTQYF
J: TRBJ2-3
size: -
D: TRBD2
V: TRBV5-6

DNA: TGTGCCAGCAGCCCCCAAACGGTGGCGGGCAGCTCCTACAATGAGCAGTTCTTC
CDR3: CASSPQTVAGSSYNEQFF
J: TRBJ2-1
size: few
D: -
V: TRBV21-1

DNA: TGTGCCAGCAGGGAGAACATCGAAGAGACCCAGTACTTC
CDR3: CASRENIEETQYF
J: TRBJ2-5
size: many
D: -
V: TRBV25-1

DNA: TGCAGTGCTAGCGGGGGGGCCTTGTACAATGAGCAGTTCTTC
CDR3: CSASGGALYNEQFF
J: TRBJ2-1
size: many
D: TRBD2
V: TRBV20-1

DNA: TGCGCCAGCAGCCAAGAGACTAGTACGCAGTATTTT
CDR3: CASSQETSTQYF
J: TRBJ2-3
size: -
D: -
V: TRBV4-1

DNA: TGTGCCAGCCACAGCGTTACTGAAGCTTTCTTT
CDR3: CASHSVTEAFF
J: TRBJ1-1
size: few
D: -
V: TRBV2

DNA: TGTGCCAGCAGCCAAGATCAAGCAGGCAATCAGCCCCAGCATTTT
CDR3: CASSQDQAGNQPQHF
J: TRBJ1-5
size: few
D: -
V: TRBV4-2

DNA: TGTGCCAGCTGGGGAGTCACAGATACGCAGTATTTT
CDR3: CASWGVTDTQYF
J: TRBJ2-3
size: many
D: -
V: TRBV28

DNA: TGTGCCAGCAGTGAAGCGGTCGGTCACGGAAACACCATATATTTT
CDR3: CASSEAVGHGNTIYF
J: TRBJ1-3
size: many
D: -
V: TRBV2

DNA: TGTGCCAGCACCCGGGACAAGGCCAAAGAGACCCAGTACTTC
CDR3: CASTRDKAKETQYF
J: TRBJ2-5
size: -
D: -
V: TRBV12-3/TRBV12-4

DNA: TGTGCCAGCAGTCCGGGTTTAAGCCCTGGGGAGCTGTTTTTT
CDR3: CASSPGLSPGELFF
J: TRBJ2-2
size: few
D: -
V: TRBV5-6

DNA: TGTGCCAGCAGCGACGATCTTGACAGGGGAGGTGAGCAGTTCTTC
CDR3: CASSDDLDRGGEQFF
J: TRBJ2-1
size: few
D: TRBD1
V: TRBV7-9